The T cell receptor beta chain described here comes from a study of CD8 T cells in ankylosing spondylitis (dated by TCRdb to 2017 to 2019). Regarding the complete study: The study profiled T cell receptor beta repertoires in healthy donors and ankylosing spondylitis patients to find disease-linked TCR variants. In total, the full study cohort was made up of 110 or so healthy donors and 25 to 30 ankylosing spondylitis patients. Peripheral blood samples were taken, and synovial fluid was additionally collected from ankylosing spondylitis patients. Overall study results and their limits: According to the report, matched synovial fluid samples from ankylosing spondylitis patients were significantly enriched for the disease-linked clones. Some TCR beta motif variants had previously been reported in synovial fluid and blood of reactive arthritis patients, which suggested common disease-initiation mechanisms. Blood from ankylosing spondylitis patients appeared to be characterized by a TCR beta motif made up of under ten highly homologous amino acid variants. A CD8+ phenotype was shown by the disease-linked clones, which were found at relatively low frequencies in peripheral blood.

A word on this clonotype: Its antigen is unknown. No qualities accompany the bases; no much larger clone lies one base away.

The germline V gene (reference sequence) gives CDR1 as LNHDA and CDR2 as SQIVND. The CDR3 starts with the cysteine, ends with the phenylalanine, and has 11 residues. CDR3 DNA only is kept here, 33 bases in frame from base 1. V is shortened by 4 bases, J by 6 bases, and the region joining them spans 4 bases. TCRdb records Illumina HiSeq 2500 as the sequencer. TCR beta libraries were prepared by quantitative 5'-RACE with molecular barcodes. Under the source paper's analysis protocol: To identify disease-linked TCR variants, a new computational method was used, one built on a probabilistic model of VDJ rearrangement. Clones were called with MiXCR by TCRdb after fastp trimmed the public reads at Q25, and only in-frame beta chains were retained. Rows with a matching CDR3 protein are joined into one entry that keeps the most common DNA and genes. TCRdb's processing, not the authors', yielded these V and J calls. Within this sample are 200,000 to 300,000 distinct CDR3 sequences, with under 35% of them counted one time only. The ten largest make up approximately 4.6% of the sample.

The receptor was derived from a male donor with ankylosing spondylitis or in good health (not recorded which). Sequences were obtained from blood, either unsorted or a sorted T cell fraction (not recorded which). The V and J genes are TRBV19 and TRBJ2-1; no D gene is confidently identified. The CDR3 amino acid sequence is: CASSTSNEQFF. The DNA sequence is TGTGCCAGTAGTACCAGCAATGAGCAGTTCTTC.